A selection of T cell receptor beta chains follows, all from one sample in a study of shared clonotypes between healthy human individuals. Produced via immunoSEQ multiplex PCR; TCRdb's table is partial and in-frame only. Of over 850,000 clones listed, roughly 74% are singletons. The material sequenced was memory CD4+ T cells from PBMCs. The receptors shown here come from a man aged 18 to 29 in good health. Some clones in this sample may be carry-over from other donors' samples. CDR3s include the opening cysteine and the closing phenylalanine or tryptophan. D genes are given only for firm matches. The size entry is marked missing in some rows and otherwise reads once, few, many or a size class.

v_call,j_call,clone_size,d_call,cdr3_nt,cdr3_aa
TRBV29-1,TRBJ1-1,many,.,TGCAGCGCCGGTCCGGGCTGGGGGATGAACACTGAAGCTTTCTTT,CSAGPGWGMNTEAFF
TRBV2,TRBJ2-7,.,TRBD1,TGTGCCAGCAGCGCCGACAGGGGCGAGCAGTACTTC,CASSADRGEQYF
TRBV10-1,TRBJ2-2,few,.,TGCGCCAGCAGTGAGGCTAGAGCCAGCACCGGGGAGCTGTTTTTT,CASSEARASTGELFF
TRBV4-1,TRBJ2-1,.,.,TGCGCCAGCAGCCAAGATGGCTGGGGAAGGGTAAGAAATGAGCAGTTCTTC,CASSQDGWGRVRNEQFF
TRBV6-5,TRBJ2-7,.,.,TGTGCCAGCAGAACACAGACTGGCCCCTACGAGCAGTACTTC,CASRTQTGPYEQYF
TRBV28,TRBJ2-7,.,TRBD2,TGTGCCAGCAGCCAATTACTAGCGGGAGCAGACGAGCAGTACTTC,CASSQLLAGADEQYF
TRBV2,TRBJ2-1,few,.,TGTGCCAGCAGTGAGGGACGGAACTTAGAGCAGTTCTTC,CASSEGRNLEQFF
TRBV18,TRBJ2-3,.,.,TGTGCCAGCTCCTGGGCAGATACGCAGTATTTT,CASSWADTQYF
TRBV6-5,TRBJ2-7,.,.,TGTGCCAGCAGTTACGGGTGGGGCGGAATCACCTACGAGCAGTACTTC,CASSYGWGGITYEQYF
TRBV19,TRBJ2-1,.,.,TGTGCCAGTAGTATAGCGGGACACTACAATGAGCAGTTCTTC,CASSIAGHYNEQFF
TRBV5-8,TRBJ2-7,.,.,TGTGCCAGCAGCAGTGGGGCGTCCTACGAGCAGTACTTC,CASSSGASYEQYF
TRBV10-1,TRBJ2-1,.,TRBD2,TGCGCCAGCAGTGAGTCGGGAACCCCAAGGACTAGCGGGATGTTTCCCTACAATGAGCAGTTCTTC,CASSESGTPRTSGMFPYNEQFF
TRBV27,TRBJ1-1,.,.,TGTGCCAGCAGCGCGCAGGGGAACACTGAAGCTTTCTTT,CASSAQGNTEAFF
TRBV28,TRBJ2-2,.,TRBD1,TGTGCCAGCAGTTTCTATTCGAGGGGGCCCGGGGAGCTGTTTTTT,CASSFYSRGPGELFF
TRBV4-3,TRBJ2-3,.,.,TGCGCCAGCAGCCACGGGGACACTATGGTAGCGCAGTATTTT,CASSHGDTMVAQYF
TRBV11-2,TRBJ1-1,once,.,TGTGCCAGCAGGTGGGAAGGGGTCACTGAAGCTTTCTTT,CASRWEGVTEAFF
TRBV27,TRBJ2-7,.,TRBD1,TGTGCCAGCAGTTCCCGACAGGGCCGAACCTCCAAGCAGTACTTC,CASSSRQGRTSKQYF
TRBV5-1,TRBJ2-7,.,.,TGCGCCAGCAGCTTACAGGGCCCCCAGTACGAGCAGTACTTC,CASSLQGPQYEQYF
TRBV2,TRBJ1-4,.,.,TGTGCCAGCAGAGGGACATGGGTTCGAAAACTGTTTTTT,CASRGTWVRKLFF
TRBV12-2,TRBJ2-1,.,.,TGTGCAAGTCGCTCCAACCTAGCAGGCGGACGAAACAATGAGCAGTTCTTC,CASRSNLAGGRNNEQFF
TRBV30,TRBJ1-5,few,.,TGTGCCTGGAGCAACGGGGGCAATCAGCCCCAGCATTTT,CAWSNGGNQPQHF
TRBV9,TRBJ2-2,.,TRBD1,TGTGCCAGCAGCTCCAACAGGGGTGGGAACACCGGGGAGCTGTTTTTT,CASSSNRGGNTGELFF
TRBV5-1,TRBJ2-2,once,TRBD1,TGCGCCAGCAGGTTGCAGGGGGCCACCGGGGAGCTGTTTTTT,CASRLQGATGELFF
TRBV9,TRBJ2-1,.,.,TGTGCCAGCAGCGTAGGGAGGAAAACGTACAATGAGCAGTTCTTC,CASSVGRKTYNEQFF
TRBV2,TRBJ1-2,.,.,TGTGCCAGCACCCTAACAGAGCAAGTTAACTATGGCTACACCTTC,CASTLTEQVNYGYTF
TRBV27,TRBJ2-7,few,TRBD2,TGTGCCAGCAGTTTGAAAGTAGCGGGAGTCAAAGAGCAGTACTTC,CASSLKVAGVKEQYF
TRBV7-2,TRBJ2-1,.,TRBD2,TGTGCCAGCAGCGCCGTCCGGGGAGGGGCCTACAATGAGCAGTTCTTC,CASSAVRGGAYNEQFF
TRBV27,TRBJ1-5,once,TRBD1,TGTGCCAGCAGTTTGGGGACAGGCGGTGGGCAGCCCCAGCATTTT,CASSLGTGGGQPQHF
TRBV28,TRBJ1-4,few,.,TGTGCCAGCAGTAGGCCCGCAACTAATGAAAAACTGTTTTTT,CASSRPATNEKLFF
TRBV4-3,TRBJ2-7,.,.,TGCGCCAGCAGCCGGGAGAGGGGCTACCCCTACGAGCAGTACTTC,CASSRERGYPYEQYF
TRBV27,TRBJ2-1,many,TRBD2,TGTGCCAGCAGTTTACGGGGGGGGTCCTACAATGAGCAGTTCTTC,CASSLRGGSYNEQFF
TRBV5-6,TRBJ2-7,.,.,TGTGCCAGCAGCTTAGGACAGCTCTACGAGCAGTACTTC,CASSLGQLYEQYF
TRBV28,TRBJ2-1,.,.,TGTGCCAGCAGTTCTACGAGGGGAGTCAATGAGCAGTTCTTC,CASSSTRGVNEQFF
TRBV6-5,TRBJ2-7,.,.,TGTGCCAGCAGTTACAGCGGCGAAAGCTCCTACGAGCAGTACTTC,CASSYSGESSYEQYF
TRBV7-7,TRBJ2-3,.,TRBD2,TGTGCCAGCAGCTTAGGACTAGCATCAGATACGCAGTATTTT,CASSLGLASDTQYF
TRBV5-1,TRBJ2-2,.,TRBD2,TGCGCCAGCAGCGGGCTAGCGGGAGTTATCGGGGAGCTGTTTTTT,CASSGLAGVIGELFF
TRBV5-1,TRBJ2-7,.,.,TGCGCCAGCAGCTTGATGGGGTCGACGGGTTACGGCGAGCAGTACTTC,CASSLMGSTGYGEQYF
TRBV2,TRBJ2-3,once,TRBD2,TGTGCCAGCAGGACATCCGGGGTAGCGGGAGGGCCTTCAGATACGCAGTATTTT,CASRTSGVAGGPSDTQYF
TRBV18,TRBJ1-1,.,.,TGTGCCAGCTCACCCGAGGGGGGGGTGGCTTTCTTT,CASSPEGGVAFF